This is a list of T cell receptor beta chains from one sample in a study of breast tumors, draining lymph nodes, adjacent tissues. A single record per CDR3 protein comes from TCRdb applying MiXCR to the multiplex PCR reads. Of about 80,000 distinct CDR3 sequences listed, about 21% are singletons. The source material was axillary lymph node tissue. These receptors were taken from a female donor with breast cancer. Some clones in this sample may be carry-over from other donors' samples. Both conserved end residues are part of each CDR3. A D gene is named only where the DNA matches it firmly. Clone size is not always given. Where it is, it says once, few, many or a class for expanded clones.

clone_size: many; j_call: TRBJ2-2; d_call: NA; v_call: TRBV7-3; cdr3_nt: TGTGCCAGCAGCTCTGTGGGCCTAAGCCGGGAGCTGTTTTTT; cdr3_aa: CASSSVGLSRELFF
clone_size: many; j_call: TRBJ2-3; d_call: NA; v_call: TRBV7-2; cdr3_nt: TGTGCCAGCAGCTCCGAATACGGGTTCGGCACAGATACGCAGTATTTT; cdr3_aa: CASSSEYGFGTDTQYF
clone_size: many; j_call: TRBJ2-7; d_call: NA; v_call: TRBV4-3; cdr3_nt: TGCGCCAGCAGCCAAGATAGTACTAGCCCAACCTACGAGCAGTACTTC; cdr3_aa: CASSQDSTSPTYEQYF
clone_size: many; j_call: TRBJ2-7; d_call: TRBD2; v_call: TRBV2; cdr3_nt: TGTGCCAGCAGGGATGGGCTGGGGGCGGGAGGCACCTTACTATCCTACGAGCAGTACTTC; cdr3_aa: CASRDGLGAGGTLLSYEQYF
clone_size: few; j_call: TRBJ2-3; d_call: TRBD2; v_call: TRBV28; cdr3_nt: TGTGCCAGCAGTTCCTTCACTAGGGAGGGGGATACGCAGTATTTT; cdr3_aa: CASSSFTREGDTQYF
clone_size: many; j_call: TRBJ2-7; d_call: NA; v_call: TRBV7-2; cdr3_nt: TGTGCCAGCAAGAGGGGGGCTAGCGGTAGCTCCTACGAGCAGTACTTC; cdr3_aa: CASKRGASGSSYEQYF
clone_size: many; j_call: TRBJ2-1; d_call: TRBD1; v_call: TRBV5-6; cdr3_nt: TGTGCCAGCAGGGTACAGGGGGCCGGCGACAATGAGCAGTTCTTC; cdr3_aa: CASRVQGAGDNEQFF
clone_size: few; j_call: TRBJ1-5; d_call: NA; v_call: TRBV28; cdr3_nt: TGTGCCAGCAGCTCTGCGTTGAGCAATCAGCCCCAGCATTTT; cdr3_aa: CASSSALSNQPQHF
clone_size: many; j_call: TRBJ2-1; d_call: NA; v_call: TRBV5-5; cdr3_nt: TGTGCCAGCAGCTTGGGGCAGGGCGTCTACAATGAGCAGTTCTTC; cdr3_aa: CASSLGQGVYNEQFF
clone_size: many; j_call: TRBJ1-6; d_call: NA; v_call: TRBV6-1; cdr3_nt: TGTGCCAGCAGTCCCCTGGGACGGGCCTCTTTGGATTCACCCCTCCACTTT; cdr3_aa: CASSPLGRASLDSPLHF
clone_size: many; j_call: TRBJ2-7; d_call: NA; v_call: TRBV6-2/TRBV6-3; cdr3_nt: TGTGCCAGCCTGGAGTACGGGGCCTACGAGCAGTACTTC; cdr3_aa: CASLEYGAYEQYF
clone_size: many; j_call: TRBJ2-1; d_call: NA; v_call: TRBV12-3/TRBV12-4; cdr3_nt: TGTGCCATCCGGGTCAGCGGAGCCAACAATGAGCAGTTCTTC; cdr3_aa: CAIRVSGANNEQFF
clone_size: NA; j_call: TRBJ2-4; d_call: TRBD2; v_call: TRBV30; cdr3_nt: TGTGCCTGGAGTGTACGTAGCGGGAGCGCCACTCAGTACTTC; cdr3_aa: CAWSVRSGSATQYF
clone_size: many; j_call: TRBJ2-7; d_call: NA; v_call: TRBV5-1; cdr3_nt: TGCGCCAGCAGCTTGAAGGGAGTCTACGAGCAGTACTTC; cdr3_aa: CASSLKGVYEQYF
clone_size: many; j_call: TRBJ2-1; d_call: NA; v_call: TRBV27; cdr3_nt: TGTGCCAGCCGAGGAGCGATTAACAATGAGCAGTTCTTC; cdr3_aa: CASRGAINNEQFF
clone_size: NA; j_call: TRBJ2-1; d_call: NA; v_call: TRBV18; cdr3_nt: TGTGCCAGCTCACCTCTGACTGGGGACAATGAGCAGTTCTTC; cdr3_aa: CASSPLTGDNEQFF
clone_size: NA; j_call: TRBJ1-2; d_call: NA; v_call: TRBV9; cdr3_nt: NA; cdr3_aa: CASSVGQGNYGHTF
clone_size: many; j_call: TRBJ1-5; d_call: NA; v_call: TRBV7-2; cdr3_nt: TGTGCCAGCAGCTTAGGTCTTCTGGGGGGTCAGCCCCAGCATTTT; cdr3_aa: CASSLGLLGGQPQHF
clone_size: many; j_call: TRBJ1-5; d_call: NA; v_call: TRBV5-1; cdr3_nt: TGCGCCAGCAGCTTGGACAGTAGCAATCAGCCCCAGCATTTT; cdr3_aa: CASSLDSSNQPQHF
clone_size: many; j_call: TRBJ2-1; d_call: TRBD2; v_call: TRBV29-1; cdr3_nt: TGCAGCGTTGAAGGTGGGACTAGCGGGAGAGTGAATGAGCAGTTCTTC; cdr3_aa: CSVEGGTSGRVNEQFF
clone_size: many; j_call: TRBJ2-2; d_call: TRBD2; v_call: TRBV10-2; cdr3_nt: TGCGCCAGCAGTGAGTCGGCGGGAGTAGGGAACACCGGGGAGCTGTTTTTT; cdr3_aa: CASSESAGVGNTGELFF
clone_size: many; j_call: TRBJ1-2; d_call: NA; v_call: TRBV27; cdr3_nt: TGTGCCAGCCGACTTGACAGTAACTATGGCTACACCTTC; cdr3_aa: CASRLDSNYGYTF
clone_size: many; j_call: TRBJ2-7; d_call: TRBD1; v_call: TRBV9; cdr3_nt: TGTGCCAGCAGCCTCGGGACAGGGGTCCCCTACGAGCAGTACTTC; cdr3_aa: CASSLGTGVPYEQYF
clone_size: many; j_call: TRBJ1-4; d_call: NA; v_call: TRBV5-1; cdr3_nt: TGCGCCAGCAGCTTGTCAGGGATCAATGAAAAACTGTTTTTT; cdr3_aa: CASSLSGINEKLFF
clone_size: many; j_call: TRBJ2-7; d_call: NA; v_call: TRBV2; cdr3_nt: TGTGCCAGCAGTACCTCCTACGAGCAGTACTTC; cdr3_aa: CASSTSYEQYF
clone_size: NA; j_call: TRBJ2-7; d_call: NA; v_call: TRBV12-3/TRBV12-4; cdr3_nt: TGTGCCAGCAATCAGGGACCTAACTCCTACAAGCAGTACTTC; cdr3_aa: CASNQGPNSYKQYF
clone_size: many; j_call: TRBJ2-2; d_call: NA; v_call: TRBV25-1; cdr3_nt: TGTGCCAGCAGTGGGTGGACAGCCTCCGCCGGGGAGCTGTTTTTT; cdr3_aa: CASSGWTASAGELFF
clone_size: many; j_call: TRBJ1-2; d_call: NA; v_call: TRBV25-1; cdr3_nt: TGTGCCAGCAGTGAAACGGGGGCCAACTATGGCTACACCTTC; cdr3_aa: CASSETGANYGYTF
clone_size: many; j_call: TRBJ1-6; d_call: TRBD1; v_call: TRBV6-5; cdr3_nt: TGTGCCAGCAGCCGTAGGACAGGGTATAATTCACCCCTCCACTTT; cdr3_aa: CASSRRTGYNSPLHF
clone_size: many; j_call: TRBJ2-3; d_call: NA; v_call: TRBV20-1; cdr3_nt: TGCAGTGCTAGAAATAAGGACACAGATACGCAGTATTTT; cdr3_aa: CSARNKDTDTQYF
clone_size: many; j_call: TRBJ1-2; d_call: NA; v_call: TRBV7-2; cdr3_nt: TGTGCCAGCAGCTCATGGGGGGGTATTGCTGGCTACACCTTC; cdr3_aa: CASSSWGGIAGYTF
clone_size: many; j_call: TRBJ2-1; d_call: TRBD2; v_call: TRBV4-3; cdr3_nt: TGCGCCAGCAGCCAAGATAGCGGGACCCAGCAGTTCTTC; cdr3_aa: CASSQDSGTQQFF
clone_size: few; j_call: TRBJ2-4; d_call: NA; v_call: TRBV6-2/TRBV6-3; cdr3_nt: TGTGCCAGCAGTTATGAAGAGGAAACGGGAGTTGACATTCAGTACTTC; cdr3_aa: CASSYEEETGVDIQYF
clone_size: many; j_call: TRBJ1-4; d_call: NA; v_call: TRBV7-9; cdr3_nt: TGTGCCAGCAGCCTGGCTGGGGAACGGAAACTGTTTTTT; cdr3_aa: CASSLAGERKLFF
clone_size: NA; j_call: TRBJ1-1; d_call: TRBD1; v_call: TRBV2; cdr3_nt: TGTGCCAGCAGCGCGGACAGGACTGAAGCTTTCTTT; cdr3_aa: CASSADRTEAFF
clone_size: NA; j_call: TRBJ2-7; d_call: TRBD2; v_call: TRBV20-1; cdr3_nt: TGCAGTGCTAGGGGGGGGGGGAGCTTCCACGAGCAGTACTTC; cdr3_aa: CSARGGGSFHEQYF
clone_size: many; j_call: TRBJ2-7; d_call: NA; v_call: TRBV10-3; cdr3_nt: TGTGCCATCGCTCCCGCTAGCTCCTACGAGCAGTACTTC; cdr3_aa: CAIAPASSYEQYF
clone_size: NA; j_call: TRBJ2-2; d_call: NA; v_call: TRBV28; cdr3_nt: TGTGCCAGCAGCATAAACACCGGGGAGCTGTTTTTT; cdr3_aa: CASSINTGELFF
clone_size: many; j_call: TRBJ2-2; d_call: TRBD2; v_call: TRBV7-2; cdr3_nt: TGTGCCAGCAGCTTGAGCGGGAGGACGAACACCGGGGAGCTGTTTTTT; cdr3_aa: CASSLSGRTNTGELFF
clone_size: many; j_call: TRBJ2-7; d_call: NA; v_call: TRBV7-2; cdr3_nt: TGTGCCAGCAGGTCTACTACCGAGAACTCCTACGAGCAGTACTTC; cdr3_aa: CASRSTTENSYEQYF
clone_size: NA; j_call: TRBJ1-6; d_call: TRBD1; v_call: TRBV10-2; cdr3_nt: TGCACCGGCAGTGAGGGACAGGAGATTACACCCCTCCACTTT; cdr3_aa: CTGSEGQEITPLHF
clone_size: few; j_call: TRBJ2-7; d_call: TRBD2; v_call: TRBV28; cdr3_nt: TGTGCCAGCTCGGGACTAGCGGGAACCTACGAGCAGTACTTC; cdr3_aa: CASSGLAGTYEQYF
clone_size: few; j_call: TRBJ2-1; d_call: NA; v_call: TRBV6-5; cdr3_nt: TGTGCCAGCAGTTTAAGTCCTAGAATTAGCAATGAGCAGTTCTTC; cdr3_aa: CASSLSPRISNEQFF
clone_size: many; j_call: TRBJ2-1; d_call: TRBD1; v_call: TRBV2; cdr3_nt: TGTGCCAGCAGTTCGGACAGGGGGGAATGGAATGAGCAGTTCTTC; cdr3_aa: CASSSDRGEWNEQFF
clone_size: NA; j_call: TRBJ2-6; d_call: NA; v_call: TRBV19; cdr3_nt: TGTGCCAGTAGTGGAGTAGGAGGGGGCTCTGGGGCCAACGTCCTGACTTTC; cdr3_aa: CASSGVGGGSGANVLTF
clone_size: many; j_call: TRBJ2-2; d_call: TRBD1; v_call: TRBV4-2; cdr3_nt: TGTGCCAGCAGCCAAGAAACAACAGGGGGAGGCACCGGGGAGCTGTTTTTT; cdr3_aa: CASSQETTGGGTGELFF
clone_size: NA; j_call: TRBJ2-3; d_call: NA; v_call: TRBV28; cdr3_nt: TGTGCCAGTACGACAGAGGGTCAGAAGTATTTT; cdr3_aa: CASTTEGQKYF
clone_size: many; j_call: TRBJ2-5; d_call: NA; v_call: TRBV4-1; cdr3_nt: TGCGCCAGCAGCCAAGATATCCAGCGTCCGGGGTGGACCCAGTACTTC; cdr3_aa: CASSQDIQRPGWTQYF
clone_size: many; j_call: TRBJ2-1; d_call: TRBD1; v_call: TRBV20-1; cdr3_nt: TGCAGTGCTAGAGGACAGGGGATACACAATGAGCAGTTCTTC; cdr3_aa: CSARGQGIHNEQFF
clone_size: NA; j_call: TRBJ2-7; d_call: NA; v_call: TRBV19; cdr3_nt: TGTGCCAGTAGTATAGATCTCTATGGAGACTCCTACGAGCAGTACTTC; cdr3_aa: CASSIDLYGDSYEQYF
clone_size: many; j_call: TRBJ2-1; d_call: TRBD2; v_call: TRBV20-1; cdr3_nt: TGCAGTGGGCCCAAAGCGGGGTCCTACAATGAGCAGTTCTTC; cdr3_aa: CSGPKAGSYNEQFF
clone_size: NA; j_call: TRBJ2-1; d_call: NA; v_call: TRBV7-9; cdr3_nt: TGTGCCAGCGGCTTAGGTAATGAGCAGTTCTTC; cdr3_aa: CASGLGNEQFF
clone_size: many; j_call: TRBJ2-2; d_call: TRBD2; v_call: TRBV9; cdr3_nt: TGTGCCAGCAGCGTGGGACTAGCGGGAGGGTTTGGCGGGGAGCTGTTTTTT; cdr3_aa: CASSVGLAGGFGGELFF
clone_size: many; j_call: TRBJ2-3; d_call: TRBD1; v_call: TRBV5-4; cdr3_nt: TGTGCCAGCAGCCTCACCGGGACAGCCACAGATACGCAGTATTTT; cdr3_aa: CASSLTGTATDTQYF
clone_size: few; j_call: TRBJ1-5; d_call: NA; v_call: TRBV27; cdr3_nt: TGTGCCAGCAGTTTAGGCGTGAATCAGCCCCAGCATTTT; cdr3_aa: CASSLGVNQPQHF
clone_size: once; j_call: TRBJ1-6; d_call: NA; v_call: TRBV27; cdr3_nt: TGTGCCAGCAGTTTAAAGGTGGGGTTAGGTTCCTATAATTCACCCCTCCACTTT; cdr3_aa: CASSLKVGLGSYNSPLHF
clone_size: many; j_call: TRBJ2-5; d_call: TRBD2; v_call: TRBV10-3; cdr3_nt: TGTGCCATCCGACCACTAGCGAGTCAAGAGACCCAGTACTTC; cdr3_aa: CAIRPLASQETQYF
clone_size: NA; j_call: TRBJ2-2; d_call: NA; v_call: TRBV4-1; cdr3_nt: TGCGCCAGCAGCCAATTCGGCGGGACGGACACCGGGGAGCTGTTTTTT; cdr3_aa: CASSQFGGTDTGELFF